This TCR beta chain appears in the sequencing data of a study of breast tumors, draining lymph nodes, adjacent tissues. Axillary draining lymph nodes of breast cancer patients supplied the node samples. MiXCR was run by TCRdb on the multiplex PCR reads, yielding one entry per CDR3 protein. This table has approximately 230,000 distinct CDR3 sequences, 30% to 35% appearing once. The origin of this receptor is a female donor with breast cancer. Some clones in this sample may be carry-over from other donors' samples. The material sequenced was axillary lymph node tissue.

The CDR3: CSARARTSGMYNEQFF. DNA of the CDR3: TGCAGTGCTAGAGCTAGGACTAGCGGCATGTACAATGAGCAGTTCTTC. The V call is TRBV20-1, the J call TRBJ2-1, with 10 positions matching TRBD2. This CDR3 is built from 16 residues. Per germline, CDR1 DFQATT and CDR2 SNEGSKA (reference sequence). V gave up 1 base and J gave up 4 bases; unmatched junction bases: 7.